This T cell receptor beta chain was identified in a study of shared T cell receptors in the human thymus. TCRdb keeps only in-frame clones here, not all; method: immunoSEQ multiplex PCR. The sample includes about 660,000 clones, 85% to 90% seen only once; the top ten take approximately 0.01%. The J segment lost 4 bases and the V segment lost 2 bases, leaving 4 bases of the junction unmatched. Germline assignment: CDR1 SGHDT and CDR2 YYEEEE. CDR3 length: 15 amino acids. These data are also associated with another study on human thymus T cells. That paper states: Resected material from corrective heart surgery provided the thymus tissue analysed.

The clonotype comes from a boy less than two years old with a congenital heart defect. Sample: thymocytes. The chain joins TRBV5-6 to TRBJ2-1; 9 bases align to TRBD2. DNA for the CDR3: TGTGCCAGCAGCTTCCTAGCGGGGAGGTACAATGAGCAGTTCTTC. This gives the protein CASSFLAGRYNEQFF.